This TCR beta chain was identified during a study of Ad26.COV2.S vaccination and SARS-CoV-2 variants. The study's findings and limits: For non-spike TCRs, breadth in vaccine recipients resembled that in placebo recipients.

Regarding treatment: some 20 received Ad26.COV2.S at low or high dose, single or two shots; five or six received placebo; per-sample allocation not given. Following the first vaccine or placebo injection, samples were taken on day 63. In the case of this clone: What it binds is not known.

Generated by immunoSEQ multiplex PCR, the TCRdb table keeps only in-frame clones and is missing some. Among 350,000 to 400,000 clones listed, about nine tenths were seen once. This TCR was recovered from a person aged 18-60 years who received the Ad26.COV2.S COVID-19 vaccine or a placebo. The specimen was peripheral blood, collected in a trial of Ad26.COV2.S vaccine versus placebo.

In DNA, the CDR3 is TGTGCCAGCAGCAACGTGACGGATGAAAAACTGTTTTTT. The encoded protein is CASSNVTDEKLFF. The chain recombines TRBV5-4 with TRBJ1-4, with D unclear. CDR1 and CDR2 from the germline V gene are SGHNT and YYREEE (reference sequence). The ends were cut back, 4 bases at V and 6 bases at J, with 10 bases in the middle. This CDR3 comprises 13 residues.